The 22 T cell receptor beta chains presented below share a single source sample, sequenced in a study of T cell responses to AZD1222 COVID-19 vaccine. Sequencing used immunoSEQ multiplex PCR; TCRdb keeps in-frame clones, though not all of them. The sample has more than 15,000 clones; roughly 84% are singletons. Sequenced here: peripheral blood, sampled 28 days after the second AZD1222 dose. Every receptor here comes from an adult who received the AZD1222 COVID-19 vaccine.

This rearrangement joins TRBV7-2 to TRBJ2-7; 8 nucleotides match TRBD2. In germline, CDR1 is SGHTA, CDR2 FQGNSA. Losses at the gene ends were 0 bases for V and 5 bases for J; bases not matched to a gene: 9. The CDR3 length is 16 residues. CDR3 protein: CASSLAGSGRSNEQYF. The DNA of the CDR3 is TGTGCCAGCAGCTTAGCGGGAAGCGGGAGAAGCAACGAGCAGTACTTC. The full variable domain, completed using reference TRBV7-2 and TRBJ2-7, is GAGVSQSPSNKVTEKGKDVELRCDPISGHTALYWYRQSLGQGLEFLIYFQGNSAPDKSGLPSDRFSAERTGGSVSTLTIQRTQQEDSAVYLCASSLAGSGRSNEQYFGPGTRLTVT.

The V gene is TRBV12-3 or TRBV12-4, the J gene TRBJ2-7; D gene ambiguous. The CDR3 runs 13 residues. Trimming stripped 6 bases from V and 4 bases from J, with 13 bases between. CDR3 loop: CASRVEFSYEQYF. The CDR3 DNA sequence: TGTGCCAGCAGGGTAGAGTTCTCTTACGAGCAGTACTTC.

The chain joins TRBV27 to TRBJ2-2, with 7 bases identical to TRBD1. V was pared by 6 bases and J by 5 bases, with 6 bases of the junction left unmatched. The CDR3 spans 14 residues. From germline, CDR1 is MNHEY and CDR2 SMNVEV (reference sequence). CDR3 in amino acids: CASSYRGDTGELFF. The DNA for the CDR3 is TGTGCCAGCAGCTACAGGGGCGATACCGGGGAGCTGTTTTTT.

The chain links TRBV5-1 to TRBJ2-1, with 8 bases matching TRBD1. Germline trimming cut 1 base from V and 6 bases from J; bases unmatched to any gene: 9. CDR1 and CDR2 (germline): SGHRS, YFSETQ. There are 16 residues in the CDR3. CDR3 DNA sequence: TGCGCCAGCAGCTTGCAGAAAACACAGGGGGGCAATGAGCAGTTCTTC. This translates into CASSLQKTQGGNEQFF.

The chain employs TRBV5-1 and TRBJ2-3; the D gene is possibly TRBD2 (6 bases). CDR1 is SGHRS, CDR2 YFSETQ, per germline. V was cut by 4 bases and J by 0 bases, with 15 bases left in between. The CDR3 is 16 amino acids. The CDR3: CASSGGTLISTDTQYF. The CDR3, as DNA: TGCGCCAGCAGCGGGGGGACCCTCATTAGCACAGATACGCAGTATTTT.

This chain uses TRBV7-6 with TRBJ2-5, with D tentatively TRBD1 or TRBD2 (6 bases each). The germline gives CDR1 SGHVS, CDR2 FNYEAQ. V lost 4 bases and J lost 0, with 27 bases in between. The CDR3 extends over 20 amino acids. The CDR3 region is CASSSPSGAHEAEDQETQYF. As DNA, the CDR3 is TGTGCCAGCAGCTCCCCTTCGGGGGCGCACGAAGCGGAAGACCAAGAGACCCAGTACTTC.

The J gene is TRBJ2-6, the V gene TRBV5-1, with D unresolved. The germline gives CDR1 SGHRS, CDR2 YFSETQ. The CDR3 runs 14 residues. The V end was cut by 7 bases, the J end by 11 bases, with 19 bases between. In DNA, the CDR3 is TGCGCCAGCTCCGACCCGCGGTCCGGGTACGTCCTGACTTTC. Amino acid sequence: CASSDPRSGYVLTF.

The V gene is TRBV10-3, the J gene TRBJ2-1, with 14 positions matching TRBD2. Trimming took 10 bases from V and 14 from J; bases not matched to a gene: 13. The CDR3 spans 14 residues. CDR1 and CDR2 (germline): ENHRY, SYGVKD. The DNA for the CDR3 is TGTGCCACCACAGGGACTAGCGGGAGTGGTACGGAGTTCTTC. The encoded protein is CATTGTSGSGTEFF.

CDR3 in amino acids: CASSRGWGAEDTQYF. The CDR3 bases are TGTGCCAGCAGTCGAGGTTGGGGGGCGGAAGATACGCAGTATTTT. The chain uses TRBV6-5 and TRBJ2-3, with D perhaps TRBD1 or TRBD2 (6 bases each). Germline V gene data show CDR1 as MNHEY and CDR2 as SVGAGI. The CDR3 covers 15 residues. V was pared by 5 bases and J by 5 bases, with 17 bases between.

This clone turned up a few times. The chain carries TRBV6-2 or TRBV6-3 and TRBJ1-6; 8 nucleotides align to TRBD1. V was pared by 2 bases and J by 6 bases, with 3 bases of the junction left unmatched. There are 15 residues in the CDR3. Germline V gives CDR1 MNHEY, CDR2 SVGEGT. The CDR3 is CASSYARGRNSPLHF. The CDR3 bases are TGTGCCAGCAGTTACGCCAGGGGGCGTAATTCACCCCTCCACTTT.

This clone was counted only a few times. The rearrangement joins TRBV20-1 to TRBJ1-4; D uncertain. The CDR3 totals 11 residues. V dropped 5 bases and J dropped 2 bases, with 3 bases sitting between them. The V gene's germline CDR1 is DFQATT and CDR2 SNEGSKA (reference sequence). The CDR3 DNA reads TGCAGTGCTGACACTAATGAAAAACTGTTTTTT. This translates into CSADTNEKLFF.

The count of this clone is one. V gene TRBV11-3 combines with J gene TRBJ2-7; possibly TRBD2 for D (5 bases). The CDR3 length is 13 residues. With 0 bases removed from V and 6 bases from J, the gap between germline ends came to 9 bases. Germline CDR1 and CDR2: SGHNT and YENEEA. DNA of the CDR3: TGTGCCAGCAGCTTAGAGGGAGCTCGCGAGCAGTACTTC. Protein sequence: CASSLEGAREQYF.

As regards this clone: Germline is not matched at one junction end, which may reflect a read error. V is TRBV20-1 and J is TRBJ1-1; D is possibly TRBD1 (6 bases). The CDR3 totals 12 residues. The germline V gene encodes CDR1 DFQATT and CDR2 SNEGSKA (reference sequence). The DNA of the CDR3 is TGCAGAGCTAGTACCCGGGACACACAAGCTTTCTTT. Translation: CRASTRDTQAFF.

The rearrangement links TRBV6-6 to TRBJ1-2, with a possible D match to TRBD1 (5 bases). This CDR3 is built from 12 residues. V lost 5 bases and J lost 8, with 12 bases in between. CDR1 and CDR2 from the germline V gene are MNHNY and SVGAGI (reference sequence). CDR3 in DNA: TGTGCCAGCAGTAACACACAGGAAGGCTACACCTTC. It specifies CASSNTQEGYTF.

In DNA form, the CDR3 reads TGCGCCAGCAGCCAGGCTCCAATCCGAGGAGACCAGCCCCAGCATTTT. Translating gives CASSQAPIRGDQPQHF. The chain has TRBV4-1 and TRBJ1-5; D ambiguous. Germline CDR1 MGHRA, CDR2 YSYEKL. V lost 3 bases to trimming and J lost 7 bases, with 19 bases between them. CDR3 length: 16 amino acids.

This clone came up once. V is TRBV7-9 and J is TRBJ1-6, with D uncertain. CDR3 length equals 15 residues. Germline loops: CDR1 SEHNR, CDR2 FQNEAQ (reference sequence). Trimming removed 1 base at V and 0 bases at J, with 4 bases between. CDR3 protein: CASSLDSSYNSPLHF. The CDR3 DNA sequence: TGTGCCAGCAGCTTAGACAGCTCCTATAATTCACCCCTCCACTTT. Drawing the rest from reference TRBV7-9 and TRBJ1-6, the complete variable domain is DTGVSQNPRHKITKRGQNVTFRCDPISEHNRLYWYRQTLGQGPEFLTYFQNEAQLEKSRLLSDRFSAERPKGSFSTLEIQRTEQGDSAMYLCASSLDSSYNSPLHFGNGTRLTVT.

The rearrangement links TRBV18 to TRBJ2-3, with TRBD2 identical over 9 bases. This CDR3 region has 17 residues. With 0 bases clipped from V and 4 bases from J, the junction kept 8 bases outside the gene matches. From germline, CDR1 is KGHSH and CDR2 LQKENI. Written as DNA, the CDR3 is TGTGCCAGCTCACCACCCAACCAACTAGCGGGTGCAGATACGCAGTATTTT. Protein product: CASSPPNQLAGADTQYF.

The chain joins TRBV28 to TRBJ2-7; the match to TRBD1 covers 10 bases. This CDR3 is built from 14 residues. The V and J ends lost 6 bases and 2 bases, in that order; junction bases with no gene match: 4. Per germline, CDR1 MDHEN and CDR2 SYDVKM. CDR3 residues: CASRTGGPTYEQYF. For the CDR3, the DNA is TGTGCCAGCAGGACAGGGGGCCCCACCTACGAGCAGTACTTC.

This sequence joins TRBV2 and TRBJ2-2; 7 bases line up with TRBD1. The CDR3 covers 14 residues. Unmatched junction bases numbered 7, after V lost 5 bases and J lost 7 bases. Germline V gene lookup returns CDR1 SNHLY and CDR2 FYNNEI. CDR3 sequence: CASSLDREGGELFF. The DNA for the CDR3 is TGTGCCAGCAGTCTTGACAGGGAAGGCGGGGAGCTGTTTTTT.

CDR3 DNA sequence: TGTGCCAGCAGCTTAGATCTCGAGAGGGGGGAGACCCAGTACTTC. It yields the protein CASSLDLERGETQYF. This chain connects TRBV11-1 to TRBJ2-5, with D possibly TRBD1 on 6 matching bases. This CDR3 is built from 15 residues. The germline V gene has CDR1 SGHAT and CDR2 FQDESV (reference sequence). V lost 1 base to trimming and J lost 5 bases, with 14 bases between them. The full variable domain, completed using reference TRBV11-1 and TRBJ2-5, is EAEVAQSPRYKITEKSQAVAFWCDPISGHATLYWYRQILGQGPELLVQFQDESVVDDSQLPKDRFSAERLKGVDSTLKIQPAELGDSAMYLCASSLDLERGETQYFGPGTRLLVL.

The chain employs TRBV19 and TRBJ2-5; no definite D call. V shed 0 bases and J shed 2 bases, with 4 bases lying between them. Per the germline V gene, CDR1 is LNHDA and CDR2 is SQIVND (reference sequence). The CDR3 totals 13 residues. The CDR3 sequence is CASSIDRQETQYF. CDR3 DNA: TGTGCCAGTAGTATAGACAGGCAAGAGACCCAGTACTTC.

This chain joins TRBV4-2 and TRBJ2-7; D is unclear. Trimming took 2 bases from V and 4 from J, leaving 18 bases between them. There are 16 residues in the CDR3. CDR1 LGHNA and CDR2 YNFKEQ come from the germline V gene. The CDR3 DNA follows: TGTGCCAGCAGCCAAAATTCTCGAACGATCGGATACGAGCAGTACTTC. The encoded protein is CASSQNSRTIGYEQYF.